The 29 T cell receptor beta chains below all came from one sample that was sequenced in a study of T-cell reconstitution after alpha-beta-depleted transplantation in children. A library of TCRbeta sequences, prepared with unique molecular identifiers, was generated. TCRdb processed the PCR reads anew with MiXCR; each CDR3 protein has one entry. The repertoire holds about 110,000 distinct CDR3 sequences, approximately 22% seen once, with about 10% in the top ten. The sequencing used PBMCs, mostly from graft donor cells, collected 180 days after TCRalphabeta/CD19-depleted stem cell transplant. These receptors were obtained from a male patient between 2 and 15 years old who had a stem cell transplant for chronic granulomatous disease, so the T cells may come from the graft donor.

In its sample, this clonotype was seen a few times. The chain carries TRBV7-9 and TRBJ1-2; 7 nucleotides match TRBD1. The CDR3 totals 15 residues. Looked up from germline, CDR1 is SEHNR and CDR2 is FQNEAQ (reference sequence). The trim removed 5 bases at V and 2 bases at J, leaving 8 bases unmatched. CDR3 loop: CASSEGPTGNYGYTF. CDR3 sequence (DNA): TGTGCCAGCAGCGAGGGGCCGACAGGGAACTATGGCTACACCTTC.

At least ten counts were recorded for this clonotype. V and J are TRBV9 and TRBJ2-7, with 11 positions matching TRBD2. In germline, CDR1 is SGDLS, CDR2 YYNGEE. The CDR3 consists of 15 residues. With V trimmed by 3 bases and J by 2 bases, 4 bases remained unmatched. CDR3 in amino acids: CASSAGLAATYEQYF. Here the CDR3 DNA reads TGTGCCAGCAGCGCGGGACTAGCGGCCACCTACGAGCAGTACTTC.

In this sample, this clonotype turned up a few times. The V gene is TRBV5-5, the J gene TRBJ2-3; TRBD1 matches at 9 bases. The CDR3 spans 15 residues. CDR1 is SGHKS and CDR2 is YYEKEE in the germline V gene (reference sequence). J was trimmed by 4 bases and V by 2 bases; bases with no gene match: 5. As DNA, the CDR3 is TGTGCCAGCAGCTTATCGGGACAGGGCCCAGATACGCAGTATTTT. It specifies CASSLSGQGPDTQYF.

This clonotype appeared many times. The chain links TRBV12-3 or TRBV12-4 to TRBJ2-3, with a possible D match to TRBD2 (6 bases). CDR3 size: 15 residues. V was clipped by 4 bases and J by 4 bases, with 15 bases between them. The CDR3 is CASSSPEEGSDTQYF. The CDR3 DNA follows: TGTGCCAGCAGTTCCCCAGAGGAGGGTTCAGATACGCAGTATTTT.

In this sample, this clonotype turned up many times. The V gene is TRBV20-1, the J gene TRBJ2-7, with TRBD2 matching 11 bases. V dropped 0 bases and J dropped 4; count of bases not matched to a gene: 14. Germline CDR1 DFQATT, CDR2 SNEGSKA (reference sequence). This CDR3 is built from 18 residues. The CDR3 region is CSARDRTQGLAESYEQYF. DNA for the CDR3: TGCAGTGCTAGAGACCGAACCCAGGGACTAGCGGAATCTTACGAGCAGTACTTC.

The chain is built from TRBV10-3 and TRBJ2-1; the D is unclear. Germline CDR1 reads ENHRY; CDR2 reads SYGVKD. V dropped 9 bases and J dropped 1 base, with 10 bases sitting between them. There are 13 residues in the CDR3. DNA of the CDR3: TGTGCCATGTCTATGACGTCCTACAATGAGCAGTTCTTC. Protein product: CAMSMTSYNEQFF.

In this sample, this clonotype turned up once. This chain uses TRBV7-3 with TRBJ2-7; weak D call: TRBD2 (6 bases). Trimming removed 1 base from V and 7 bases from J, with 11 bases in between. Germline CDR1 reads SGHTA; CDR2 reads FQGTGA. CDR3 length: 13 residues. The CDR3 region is CASSLNVGGEQYF. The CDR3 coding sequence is TGTGCCAGCAGCTTAAACGTTGGAGGGGAGCAGTACTTC.

The CDR3 here is CASRDDRVGEKLFF. CDR3 coding DNA: TGTGCCAGCAGGGATGACAGGGTTGGGGAAAAACTGTTTTTT. V gene TRBV12-3 or TRBV12-4 combines with J gene TRBJ1-4, with 7 bases identical to TRBD1. The ends lost 6 bases at V and 8 bases at J; junction bases unmatched: 9. The CDR3 totals 14 residues.

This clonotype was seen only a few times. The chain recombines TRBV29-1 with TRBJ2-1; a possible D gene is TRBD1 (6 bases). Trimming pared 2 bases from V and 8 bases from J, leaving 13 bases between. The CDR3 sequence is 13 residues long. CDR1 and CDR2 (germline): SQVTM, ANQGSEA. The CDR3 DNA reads TGCAGCGTTGAACAGGGGATGGGGTATGAGCAGTTCTTC. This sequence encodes CSVEQGMGYEQFF.

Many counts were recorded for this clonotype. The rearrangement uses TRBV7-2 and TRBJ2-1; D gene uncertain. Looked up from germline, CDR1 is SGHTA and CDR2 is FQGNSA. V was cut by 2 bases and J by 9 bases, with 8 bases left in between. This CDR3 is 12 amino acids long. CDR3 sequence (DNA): TGTGCCAGCAGCTTAATTTGGGGTGAGCAGTTCTTC. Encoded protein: CASSLIWGEQFF.

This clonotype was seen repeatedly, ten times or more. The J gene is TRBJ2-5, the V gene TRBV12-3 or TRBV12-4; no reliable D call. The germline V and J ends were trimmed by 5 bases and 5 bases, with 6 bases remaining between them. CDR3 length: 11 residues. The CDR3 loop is CASSPAETQYF. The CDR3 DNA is TGTGCCAGCAGTCCCGCGGAGACCCAGTACTTC.

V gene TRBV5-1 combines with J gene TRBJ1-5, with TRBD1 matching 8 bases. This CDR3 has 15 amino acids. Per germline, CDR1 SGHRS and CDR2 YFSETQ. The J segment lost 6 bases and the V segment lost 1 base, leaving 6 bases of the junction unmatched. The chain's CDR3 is CASSLTTGEGQPQHF. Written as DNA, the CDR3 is TGCGCCAGCAGCTTGACGACAGGGGAGGGTCAGCCCCAGCATTTT.

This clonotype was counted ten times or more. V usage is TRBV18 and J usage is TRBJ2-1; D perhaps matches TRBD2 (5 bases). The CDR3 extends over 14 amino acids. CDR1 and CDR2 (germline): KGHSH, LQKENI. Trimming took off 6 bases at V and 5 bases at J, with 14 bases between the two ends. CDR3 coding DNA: TGTGCCAGCTCGCCTGACTATTTGGACAATGAGCAGTTCTTC. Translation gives CASSPDYLDNEQFF. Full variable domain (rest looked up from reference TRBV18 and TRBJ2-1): NAGVMQNPRHLVRRRGQEARLRCSPMKGHSHVYWYRQLPEEGLKFMVYLQKENIIDESGMPKERFSAEFPKEGPSILRIQQVVRGDSAAYFCASSPDYLDNEQFFGPGTRLTVL.

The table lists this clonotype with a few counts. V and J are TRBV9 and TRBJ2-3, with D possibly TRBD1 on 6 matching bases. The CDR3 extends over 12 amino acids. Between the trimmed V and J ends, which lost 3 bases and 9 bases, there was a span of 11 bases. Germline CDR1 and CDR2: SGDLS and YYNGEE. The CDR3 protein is CASSEDSLTQYF. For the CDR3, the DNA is TGTGCCAGCAGCGAGGACAGTTTAACGCAGTATTTT.

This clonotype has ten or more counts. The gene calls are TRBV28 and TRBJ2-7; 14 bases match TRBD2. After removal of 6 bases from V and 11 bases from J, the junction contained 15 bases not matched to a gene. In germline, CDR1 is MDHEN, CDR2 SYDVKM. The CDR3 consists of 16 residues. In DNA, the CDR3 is TGTGCCAGCAGCCCCCGGACTAGCGGGAGGAAGGTCAGTGAGTACTTC. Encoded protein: CASSPRTSGRKVSEYF.

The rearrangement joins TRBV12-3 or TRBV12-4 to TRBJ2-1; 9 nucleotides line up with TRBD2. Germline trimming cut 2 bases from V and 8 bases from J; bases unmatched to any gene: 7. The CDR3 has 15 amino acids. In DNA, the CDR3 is TGTGCCAGCAGTTTAAAGGCGGGAGGGCGGGATGAGCAGTTCTTC. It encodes CASSLKAGGRDEQFF.

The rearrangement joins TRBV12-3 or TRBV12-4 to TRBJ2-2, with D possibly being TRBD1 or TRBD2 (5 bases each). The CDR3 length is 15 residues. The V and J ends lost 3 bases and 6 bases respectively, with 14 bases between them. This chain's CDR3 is CASSFFGEGAGELFF. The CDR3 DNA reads TGTGCCAGCAGTTTTTTCGGGGAAGGGGCCGGGGAGCTGTTTTTT.

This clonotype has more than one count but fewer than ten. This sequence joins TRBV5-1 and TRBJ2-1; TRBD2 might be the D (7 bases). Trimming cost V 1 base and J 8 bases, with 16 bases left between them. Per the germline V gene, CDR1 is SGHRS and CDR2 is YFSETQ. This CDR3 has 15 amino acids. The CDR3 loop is CASSLRGAQLDEQFF. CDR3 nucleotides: TGCGCCAGCAGCTTGCGGGGGGCCCAACTTGATGAGCAGTTCTTC.

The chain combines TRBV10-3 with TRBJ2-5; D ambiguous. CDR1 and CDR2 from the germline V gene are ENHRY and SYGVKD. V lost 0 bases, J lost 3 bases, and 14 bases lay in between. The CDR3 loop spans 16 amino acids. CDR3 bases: TGTGCCATCAGTGAGTCTGTCGCAGGAGTGGAAGAGACCCAGTACTTC. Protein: CAISESVAGVEETQYF.

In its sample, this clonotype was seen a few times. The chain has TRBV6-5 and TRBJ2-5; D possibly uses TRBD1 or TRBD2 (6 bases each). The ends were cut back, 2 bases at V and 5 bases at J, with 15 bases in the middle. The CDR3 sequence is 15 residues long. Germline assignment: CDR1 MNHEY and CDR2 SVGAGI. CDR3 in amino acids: CASSYGGGNAETQYF. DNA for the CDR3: TGTGCCAGCAGTTACGGGGGCGGGAATGCGGAGACCCAGTACTTC.

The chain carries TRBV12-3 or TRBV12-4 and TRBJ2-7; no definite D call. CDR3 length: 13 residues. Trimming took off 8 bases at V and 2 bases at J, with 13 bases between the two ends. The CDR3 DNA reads TGTGCCAGCCGGCGTCTGCCGGCCTACGAGCAGTACTTC. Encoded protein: CASRRLPAYEQYF.

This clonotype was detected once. The CDR3 region is CASSLADTGSHEQYF. In DNA, the CDR3 is TGCGCCAGCAGCTTGGCCGATACAGGGTCCCACGAGCAGTACTTC. V usage is TRBV5-1 and J usage is TRBJ2-7; TRBD1 is a possible D gene (6 bases). V shed 0 bases and J shed 5 bases, with 15 bases lying between them. Germline loops: CDR1 SGHRS, CDR2 YFSETQ. The CDR3 has 15 amino acids.

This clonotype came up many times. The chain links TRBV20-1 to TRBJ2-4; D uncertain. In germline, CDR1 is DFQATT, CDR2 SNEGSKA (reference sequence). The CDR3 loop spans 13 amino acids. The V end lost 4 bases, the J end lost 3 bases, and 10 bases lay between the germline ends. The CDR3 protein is CSAIENNKNIQYF. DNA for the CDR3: TGCAGTGCTATTGAGAACAACAAAAACATTCAGTACTTC.

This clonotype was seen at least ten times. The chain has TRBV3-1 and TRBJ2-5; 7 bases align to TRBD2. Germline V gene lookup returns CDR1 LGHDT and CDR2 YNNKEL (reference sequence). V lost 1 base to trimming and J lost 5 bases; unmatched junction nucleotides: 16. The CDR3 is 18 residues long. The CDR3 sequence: CASSQVSSGLPGRETQYF. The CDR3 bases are TGTGCCAGCAGCCAAGTTTCTAGCGGTCTGCCGGGGAGGGAGACCCAGTACTTC.

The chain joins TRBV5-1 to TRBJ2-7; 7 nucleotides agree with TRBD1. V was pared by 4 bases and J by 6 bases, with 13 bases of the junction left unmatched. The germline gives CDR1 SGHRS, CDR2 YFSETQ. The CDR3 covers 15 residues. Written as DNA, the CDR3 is TGCGCCAGCAGCCCCCCGGGACAGTATTCGACCGAGCAGTACTTC. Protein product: CASSPPGQYSTEQYF.

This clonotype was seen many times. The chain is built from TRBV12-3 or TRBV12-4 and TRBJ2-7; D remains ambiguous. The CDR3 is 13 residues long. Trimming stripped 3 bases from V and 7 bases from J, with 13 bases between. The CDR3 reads CASSLAGVREQYF. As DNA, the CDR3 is TGTGCCAGCAGTTTGGCAGGTGTGAGGGAGCAGTACTTC.

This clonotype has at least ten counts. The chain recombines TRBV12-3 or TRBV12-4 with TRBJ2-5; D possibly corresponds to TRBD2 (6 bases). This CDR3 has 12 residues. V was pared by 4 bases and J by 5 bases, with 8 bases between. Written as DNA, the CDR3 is TGTGCCAGCAGTTATGGAGGGGAGACCCAGTACTTC. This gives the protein CASSYGGETQYF.

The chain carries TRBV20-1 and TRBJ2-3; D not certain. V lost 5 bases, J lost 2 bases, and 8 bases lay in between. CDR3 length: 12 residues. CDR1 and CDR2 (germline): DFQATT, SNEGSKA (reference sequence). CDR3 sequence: CSAWTTTDTQYF. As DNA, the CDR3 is TGCAGTGCTTGGACGACCACAGATACGCAGTATTTT.

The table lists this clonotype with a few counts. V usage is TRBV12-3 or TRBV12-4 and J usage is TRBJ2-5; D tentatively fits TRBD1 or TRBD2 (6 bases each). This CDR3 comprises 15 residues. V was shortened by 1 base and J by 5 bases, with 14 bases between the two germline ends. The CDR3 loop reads CASSLVRGVAETQYF. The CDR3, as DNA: TGTGCCAGCAGTTTAGTGAGGGGGGTCGCGGAGACCCAGTACTTC.